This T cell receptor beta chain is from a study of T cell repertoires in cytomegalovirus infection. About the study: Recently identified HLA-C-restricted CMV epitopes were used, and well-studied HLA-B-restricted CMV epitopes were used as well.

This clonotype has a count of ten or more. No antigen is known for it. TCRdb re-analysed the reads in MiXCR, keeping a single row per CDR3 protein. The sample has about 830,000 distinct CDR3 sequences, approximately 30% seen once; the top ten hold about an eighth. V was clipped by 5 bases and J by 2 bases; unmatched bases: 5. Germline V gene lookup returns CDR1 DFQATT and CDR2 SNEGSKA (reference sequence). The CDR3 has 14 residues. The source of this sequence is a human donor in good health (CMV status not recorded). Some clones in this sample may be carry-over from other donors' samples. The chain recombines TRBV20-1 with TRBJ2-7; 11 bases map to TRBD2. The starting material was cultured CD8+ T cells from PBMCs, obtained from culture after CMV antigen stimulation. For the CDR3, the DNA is TGCAGTGCTCAACCGGGACTAGCGGCCTACGAGCAGTACTTC. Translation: CSAQPGLAAYEQYF.